The clone carrying this T cell receptor beta chain is medium-sized. This sample is part of a study of graft-versus-host responses after intestinal transplantation. Whole-study context: All of the recipients had induction that used anti-thymocyte globulin, then tacrolimus and steroids for around three years. General study findings and limits: GvH clones appeared in recipient marrow, some first in ileum or blood.

The assay was immunoSEQ multiplex PCR, and TCRdb's table has in-frame clones only and misses some. The sample shows around 13,000 clones, about 30% of them seen only once. V shed 1 base and J 5 bases; nucleotides not matched to a gene: 4. Looked up from germline, CDR1 is MGHRA and CDR2 is YSYEKL. CDR3 length: 16 residues. There were 200,000 CFSE-labeled responder cells plated together with 200,000 irradiated, violet-dye-labeled stimulator cells. This material consisted of alloreactive CD8+ T cells from a mixed lymphocyte reaction culture, taken before intestinal transplant. Documented subset: CFSE-low proliferating T cells sorted from approximately 6-day pre-transplant mixed lymphocyte reaction (GvH or HvG direction). V is TRBV4-1 and J is TRBJ2-2; 10 nucleotides agree with TRBD1. The TCR sequence derives from a human patient who received an intestinal transplant. CDR3 in amino acids: CASSQAGTGVTGELFF. As DNA, the CDR3 is TGCGCCAGCAGCCAAGCCGGGACAGGGGTGACCGGGGAGCTGTTTTTT.